This T cell receptor (beta chain) was observed in a study of OX40 agonist ivuxolimab in advanced cancers. Whole-study context: Patients took ivuxolimab, an agonistic anti-OX40 (CD134) antibody.

Notes on this clone: The antigen is undetermined.

V lost 0 bases, J lost 3 bases, and 3 bases lay in between. The CDR3 spans 12 residues. Germline CDR1 is SGHNT and CDR2 is YYREEE (reference sequence). Profiled with immunoSEQ multiplex PCR; TCRdb holds only in-frame clones, not every one. The table shows 90,000 to 100,000 clones, with more than 85% occurring only once. General study points: More expanded clones were found, on average, in CD8+ than in CD4+ T cells. In the expanded peripheral T cells, antigen specificity was never determined.

This material consisted of CD4+ or CD8+ T cells sorted from blood, taken in a trial of the OX40 agonist ivuxolimab. The chain employs TRBV5-4 and TRBJ1-1, with D uncertain. The clonotype comes from an adult with an advanced solid tumor such as melanoma, head and neck, liver or kidney cancer. The CDR3 DNA reads as TGTGCCAGCAGCTTGGTCCACACTGAAGCTTTCTTT. Residues: CASSLVHTEAFF.